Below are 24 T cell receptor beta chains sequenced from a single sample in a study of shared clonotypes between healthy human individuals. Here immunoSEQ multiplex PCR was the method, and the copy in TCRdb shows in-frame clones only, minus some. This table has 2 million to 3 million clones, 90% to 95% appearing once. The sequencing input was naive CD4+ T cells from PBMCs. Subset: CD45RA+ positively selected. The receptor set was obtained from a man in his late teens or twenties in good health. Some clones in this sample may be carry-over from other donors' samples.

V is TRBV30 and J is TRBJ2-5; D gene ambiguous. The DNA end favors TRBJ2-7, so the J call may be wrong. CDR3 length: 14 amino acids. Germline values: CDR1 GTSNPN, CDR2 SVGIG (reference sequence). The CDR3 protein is CAWSVKVFSYEQYF. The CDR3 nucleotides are TGTGCCTGGAGTGTAAAGGTCTTCTCCTACGAGCAGTACTTC.

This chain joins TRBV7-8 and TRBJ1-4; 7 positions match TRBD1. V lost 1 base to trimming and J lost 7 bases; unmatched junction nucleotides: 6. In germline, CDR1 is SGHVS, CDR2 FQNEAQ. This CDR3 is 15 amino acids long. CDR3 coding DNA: TGTGCCAGCAGCTTAGGCGGGACAGCCTTTGAAAAACTGTTTTTT. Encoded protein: CASSLGGTAFEKLFF.

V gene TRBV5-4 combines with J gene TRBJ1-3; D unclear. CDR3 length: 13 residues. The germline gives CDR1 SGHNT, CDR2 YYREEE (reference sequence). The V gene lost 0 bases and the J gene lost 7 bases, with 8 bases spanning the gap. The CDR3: CASSLDVVNTIYF. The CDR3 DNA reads TGTGCCAGCAGCTTGGACGTCGTCAACACCATATATTTT.

CDR3 DNA: TGTGCCAGCGGGCAGGGGCAGATTAAAGATACGCAGTATTTT. It translates to CASGQGQIKDTQYF. The V call is TRBV9, the J call TRBJ2-3; D possibly corresponds to TRBD1 (6 bases). Germline V lookup: CDR1 SGDLS, CDR2 YYNGEE. Trimming took off 7 bases at V and 5 bases at J, with 17 bases between the two ends. CDR3 length: 14 amino acids. Full variable domain (outside the CDR3, taken from reference TRBV9 and TRBJ2-3): DSGVTQTPKHLITATGQRVTLRCSPRSGDLSVYWYQQSLDQGLQFLIQYYNGEERAKGNILERFSAQQFPDLHSELNLSSLELGDSALYFCASGQGQIKDTQYFGPGTRLTVL.

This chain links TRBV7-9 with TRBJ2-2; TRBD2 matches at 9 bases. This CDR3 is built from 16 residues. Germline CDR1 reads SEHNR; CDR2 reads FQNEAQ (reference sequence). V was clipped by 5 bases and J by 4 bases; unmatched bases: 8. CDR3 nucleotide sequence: TGTGCCAGCAGCCCCTTAGCGGGAGAGATCACCGGGGAGCTGTTTTTT. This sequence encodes CASSPLAGEITGELFF.

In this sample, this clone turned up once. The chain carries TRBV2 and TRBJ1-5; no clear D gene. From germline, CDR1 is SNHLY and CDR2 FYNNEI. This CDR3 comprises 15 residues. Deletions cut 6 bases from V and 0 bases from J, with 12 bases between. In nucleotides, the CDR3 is TGTGCCAGCAGGGATAATACTGGTAGCAATCAGCCCCAGCATTTT. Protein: CASRDNTGSNQPQHF.

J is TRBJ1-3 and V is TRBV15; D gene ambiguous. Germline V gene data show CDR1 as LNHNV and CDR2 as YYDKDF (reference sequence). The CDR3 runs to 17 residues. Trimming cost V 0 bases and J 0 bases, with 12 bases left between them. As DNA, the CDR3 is TGTGCCACCAGCAGAGATGACTCCAGTGGCTCTGGAAACACCATATATTTT. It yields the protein CATSRDDSSGSGNTIYF.

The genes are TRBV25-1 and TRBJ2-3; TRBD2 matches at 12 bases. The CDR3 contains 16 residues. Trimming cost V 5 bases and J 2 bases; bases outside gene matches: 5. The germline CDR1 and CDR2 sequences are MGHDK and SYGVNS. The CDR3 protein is CASSIGLAGNTDTQYF. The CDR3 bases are TGTGCCAGCAGTATTGGACTAGCGGGGAACACAGATACGCAGTATTTT.

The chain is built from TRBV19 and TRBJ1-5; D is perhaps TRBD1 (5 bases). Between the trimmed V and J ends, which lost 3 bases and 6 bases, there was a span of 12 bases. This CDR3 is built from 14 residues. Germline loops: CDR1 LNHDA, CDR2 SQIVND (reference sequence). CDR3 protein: CASSIAGWGQPQHF. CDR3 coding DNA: TGTGCCAGTAGTATTGCAGGGTGGGGTCAGCCCCAGCATTTT.

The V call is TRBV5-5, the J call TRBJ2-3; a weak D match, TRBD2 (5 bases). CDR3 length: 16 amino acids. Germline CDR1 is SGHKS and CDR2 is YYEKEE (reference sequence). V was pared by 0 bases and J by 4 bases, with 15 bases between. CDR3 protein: CASSLAAASYADTQYF. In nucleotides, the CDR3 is TGTGCCAGCAGCTTGGCGGCGGCTAGCTATGCAGATACGCAGTATTTT.

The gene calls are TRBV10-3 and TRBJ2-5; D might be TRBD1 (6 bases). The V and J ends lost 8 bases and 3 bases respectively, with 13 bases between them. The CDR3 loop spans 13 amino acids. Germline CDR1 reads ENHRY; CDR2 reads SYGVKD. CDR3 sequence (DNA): TGTGCCATCGCACCGAGACAGGAAGAGACCCAGTACTTC. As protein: CAIAPRQEETQYF.

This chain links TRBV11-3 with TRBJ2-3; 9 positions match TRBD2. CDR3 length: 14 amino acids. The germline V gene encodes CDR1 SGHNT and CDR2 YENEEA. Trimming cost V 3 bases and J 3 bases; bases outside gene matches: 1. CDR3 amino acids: CASSFSGRTDTQYF. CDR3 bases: TGTGCCAGCAGCTTTAGCGGGAGAACAGATACGCAGTATTTT. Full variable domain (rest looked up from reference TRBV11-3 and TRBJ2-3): EAGVVQSPRYKIIEKKQPVAFWCNPISGHNTLYWYLQNLGQGPELLIRYENEEAVDDSQLPKDRFSAERLKGVDSTLKIQPAELGDSAVYLCASSFSGRTDTQYFGPGTRLTVL.

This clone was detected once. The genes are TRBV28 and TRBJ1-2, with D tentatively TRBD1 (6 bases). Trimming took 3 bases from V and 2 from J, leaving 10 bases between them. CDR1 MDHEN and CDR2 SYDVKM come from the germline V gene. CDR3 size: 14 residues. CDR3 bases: TGTGCCAGCAGTTTTTTGGGGGCCAACTATGGCTACACCTTC. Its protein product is CASSFLGANYGYTF.

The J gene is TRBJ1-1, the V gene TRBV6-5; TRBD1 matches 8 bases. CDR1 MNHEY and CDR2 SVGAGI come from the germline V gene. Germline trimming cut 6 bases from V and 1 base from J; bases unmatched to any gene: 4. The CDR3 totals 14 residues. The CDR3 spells CASSLTGANTEAFF. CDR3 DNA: TGTGCCAGCAGCTTGACAGGGGCGAACACTGAAGCTTTCTTT.

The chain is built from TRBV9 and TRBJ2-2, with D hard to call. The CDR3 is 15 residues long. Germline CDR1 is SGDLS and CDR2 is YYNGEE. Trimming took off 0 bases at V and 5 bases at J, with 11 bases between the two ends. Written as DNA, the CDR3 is TGTGCCAGCAGCGTAGCCAGCAGACATACCGGGGAGCTGTTTTTT. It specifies CASSVASRHTGELFF.

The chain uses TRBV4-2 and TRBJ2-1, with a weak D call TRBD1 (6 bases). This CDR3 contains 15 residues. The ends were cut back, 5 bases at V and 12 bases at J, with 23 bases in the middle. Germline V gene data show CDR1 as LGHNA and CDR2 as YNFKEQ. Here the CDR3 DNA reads TGTGCCAGCAGCTTTGGGCAGGGCCCGGGACAACGGCAGTTCTTC. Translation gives CASSFGQGPGQRQFF.

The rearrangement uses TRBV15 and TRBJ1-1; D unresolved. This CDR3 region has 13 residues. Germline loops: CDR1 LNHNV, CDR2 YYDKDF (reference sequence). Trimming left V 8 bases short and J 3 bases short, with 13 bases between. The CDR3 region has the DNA TGTGCCACCGTGAAACTCGGGGACACTGAAGCTTTCTTT. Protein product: CATVKLGDTEAFF.

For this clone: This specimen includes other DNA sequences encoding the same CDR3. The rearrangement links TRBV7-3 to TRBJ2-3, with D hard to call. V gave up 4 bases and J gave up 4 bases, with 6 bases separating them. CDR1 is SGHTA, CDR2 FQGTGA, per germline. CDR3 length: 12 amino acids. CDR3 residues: CASSSQSDTQYF. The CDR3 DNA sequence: TGTGCCAGCAGCTCTCAATCAGATACGCAGTATTTT. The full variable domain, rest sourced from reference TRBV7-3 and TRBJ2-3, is GAGVSQTPSNKVTEKGKYVELRCDPISGHTALYWYRQSLGQGPEFLIYFQGTGAADDSGLPNDRFFAVRPEGSVSTLKIQRTERGDSAVYLCASSSQSDTQYFGPGTRLTVL.

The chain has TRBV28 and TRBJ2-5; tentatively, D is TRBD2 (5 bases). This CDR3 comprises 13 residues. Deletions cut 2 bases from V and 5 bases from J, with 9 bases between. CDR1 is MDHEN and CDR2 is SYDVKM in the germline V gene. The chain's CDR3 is CASSLPTGETQYF. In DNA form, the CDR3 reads TGTGCCAGCAGTTTACCCACGGGGGAGACCCAGTACTTC.

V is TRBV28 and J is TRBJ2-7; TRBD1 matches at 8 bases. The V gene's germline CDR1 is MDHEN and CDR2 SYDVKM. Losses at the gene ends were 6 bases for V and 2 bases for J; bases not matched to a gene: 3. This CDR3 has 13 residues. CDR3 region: CASRGQGPYEQYF. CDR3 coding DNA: TGTGCCAGCAGAGGACAGGGACCCTACGAGCAGTACTTC.

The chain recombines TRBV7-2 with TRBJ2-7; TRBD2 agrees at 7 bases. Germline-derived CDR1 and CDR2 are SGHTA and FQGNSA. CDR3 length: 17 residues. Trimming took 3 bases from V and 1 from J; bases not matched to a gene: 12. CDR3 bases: TGTGCCAGCAGCTTCCCCTATTGGCAGCGGGAATCCTACGAGCAGTACTTC. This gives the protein CASSFPYWQRESYEQYF.

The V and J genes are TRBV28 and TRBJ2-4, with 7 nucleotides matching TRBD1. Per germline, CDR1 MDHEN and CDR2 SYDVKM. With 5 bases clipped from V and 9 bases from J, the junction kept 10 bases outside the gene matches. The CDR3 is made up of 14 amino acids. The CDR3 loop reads CASSGQGVLGIQYF. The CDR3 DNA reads TGTGCCAGCAGTGGTCAGGGGGTATTAGGCATTCAGTACTTC.

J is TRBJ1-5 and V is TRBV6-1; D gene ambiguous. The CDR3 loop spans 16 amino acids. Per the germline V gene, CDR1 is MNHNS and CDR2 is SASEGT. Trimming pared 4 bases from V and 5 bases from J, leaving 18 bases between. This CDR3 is CASSGWTGPRDQPQHF. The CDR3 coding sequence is TGTGCCAGCAGTGGGTGGACCGGACCTAGGGATCAGCCCCAGCATTTT.

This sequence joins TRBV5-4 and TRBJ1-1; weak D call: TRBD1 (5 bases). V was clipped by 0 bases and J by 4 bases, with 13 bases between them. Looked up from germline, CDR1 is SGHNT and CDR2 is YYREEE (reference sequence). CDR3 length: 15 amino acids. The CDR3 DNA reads TGTGCCAGCAGCTTGGCCCGGGGCGCAGGCACTGAAGCTTTCTTT. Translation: CASSLARGAGTEAFF.